Each of the 7 T cell receptor beta chains below was sequenced from the same sample in a study of blood T cell repertoires in COVID-19 (dated by TCRdb to 2020 to 2021). The library was produced with the immunoSEQ multiplex PCR assay. The table comes from immuneACCESS by way of TCRdb, which keeps in-frame sequences with V and J called. Part of the clones is missing from these tables; in studies checked, under half for an unresolved V gene and the rest for unknown reasons. This sample gives approximately 140,000 clones in total; over 75% of them show up just once. The ten largest clones take up more than 3% of the sample. Input material: PBMCs or T cells enriched from blood (not recorded which). The receptors come from a man aged 45 to 65 in a cohort exposed to, infected with or recovered from COVID-19 (not recorded which).

This clone was picked up one time. The gene calls are TRBV9 and TRBJ2-1; possibly TRBD1 for D (6 bases). The CDR3 has 16 amino acids. CDR1 SGDLS and CDR2 YYNGEE come from the germline V gene. V was shortened by 0 bases and J by 5 bases, with 15 bases between the two germline ends. CDR3 residues: CASSVGMGAVHNEQFF. Here the CDR3 DNA reads TGTGCCAGCAGCGTAGGCATGGGGGCAGTCCACAATGAGCAGTTCTTC.

This clone was observed once. V and J are TRBV7-8 and TRBJ2-5, with D unclear. Germline lookup yields CDR1 SGHVS and CDR2 FQNEAQ. V was shortened by 5 bases and J by 5 bases, with 15 bases between the two germline ends. The CDR3 totals 14 residues. The CDR3 loop is CASSGLFPEETQYF. The CDR3 DNA sequence: TGTGCCAGCAGCGGTTTGTTCCCGGAGGAGACCCAGTACTTC.

V usage is TRBV7-9 and J usage is TRBJ2-3; 8 bases align to TRBD2. The CDR3 is 14 amino acids. From germline, CDR1 is SEHNR and CDR2 FQNEAQ (reference sequence). The V segment lost 3 bases and the J segment 6 bases; nucleotides outside the gene matches: 5. CDR3 in amino acids: CASSLGTRYDTQYF. CDR3 sequence (DNA): TGTGCCAGCAGCTTGGGGACTAGATACGATACGCAGTATTTT. Drawing the rest from reference TRBV7-9 and TRBJ2-3, the complete variable domain is DTGVSQNPRHKITKRGQNVTFRCDPISEHNRLYWYRQTLGQGPEFLTYFQNEAQLEKSRLLSDRFSAERPKGSFSTLEIQRTEQGDSAMYLCASSLGTRYDTQYFGPGTRLTVL.

The chain links TRBV10-2 to TRBJ2-2, with TRBD1 matching 7 bases. V lost 6 bases, J lost 10 bases, and 5 bases stayed unmatched. The CDR3 is made up of 12 amino acids. CDR1 is WSHSY, CDR2 SAAADI, per germline. The DNA of the CDR3 is TGCGCCAGCAGCGTGGGACAGTTGGAGCTGTTTTTT. Its protein is CASSVGQLELFF.

The chain employs TRBV19 and TRBJ2-1, with a tentative D call TRBD2 (6 bases). CDR3 length: 15 residues. Trimming took 4 bases from V and 9 from J, leaving 19 bases between them. The germline gives CDR1 LNHDA, CDR2 SQIVND (reference sequence). The CDR3 DNA is TGTGCCAGTAGTACCTTAATGGGGACGGGGGTTGAGCAGTTCTTC. Its protein is CASSTLMGTGVEQFF.

In DNA, the CDR3 is TGTGCCAGCAGCCTCTGGGCCATGGCAGATACGCAGTATTTT. The encoded protein is CASSLWAMADTQYF. The chain joins TRBV3-1 (or the pseudogene TRBV3-2) to TRBJ2-3; the D is unclear. Looked up from germline, CDR1 is LGHDT and CDR2 is YNNKEL (reference sequence). This CDR3 contains 14 residues. The germline V and J ends were trimmed by 4 bases and 4 bases, with 12 bases remaining between them.

This sequence joins TRBV5-4 and TRBJ2-1; D call uncertain. CDR1 is SGHNT and CDR2 is YYREEE in the germline V gene (reference sequence). V lost 3 bases and J 0 bases, leaving 16 bases between the germline ends. This CDR3 is built from 17 residues. For the CDR3, the DNA is TGTGCCAGCAGCTCCGCCTTGATCGCCGGCTCCTACAATGAGCAGTTCTTC. This encodes CASSSALIAGSYNEQFF.